This entry concerns a single T cell receptor beta chain. Germline and junction disagree at one end, which may indicate a read error. The data stem from a study of naive and memory T cell subsets. An equimolar mix of two oligonucleotides served as the beta constant-region primer for TRBC1 and TRBC2. TCRdb reprocessed the UMI-ligation and nested PCR reads with MiXCR, giving one entry per CDR3 protein. Of 150,000 or so distinct CDR3 sequences in the sample, more than 15% were seen once. Germline V gene data show CDR1 as PRHDT and CDR2 as FYEKMQ (reference sequence). The CDR3 has 15 amino acids. The TCR comes from a human donor in good health. The chain uses TRBV13 and TRBJ1-3; 9 bases align to TRBD1. Sequencing input: naive CD4+ T cells from blood. For the CDR3, the DNA is TGTGTCAGCAGCCGGGACAGGGCGGCTGGAAACACCATATATTTT. Amino acids: CVSSRDRAAGNTIYF.